The sequence of this T cell receptor (beta chain) was determined in a study of metastatic and nonmetastatic thyroid tumors. TCRdb re-called clones via MiXCR from the PCR reads. The data hold about 20,000 clones, with approximately 22% observed a single time. No treatment had been given to any patient before thyroid surgery. This clone appeared many times. After removal of 7 bases from V and 8 bases from J, the junction contained 13 bases not matched to a gene. Germline-derived CDR1 and CDR2 are SGHTA and FQGNSA. The CDR3 totals 16 residues. Sequences were obtained from tumor tissue. The sequence derives from a female donor with papillary thyroid cancer or a benign thyroid nodule (not recorded which). Some clones in this sample may be carry-over from other donors' samples. This chain links TRBV7-2 with TRBJ2-1; 11 nucleotides align to TRBD2. In DNA form, the CDR3 reads TGTGCCAGCACCGACCTCGGGACTAGCGGTCGGGATGAGCAGTTCTTC. Translating gives CASTDLGTSGRDEQFF.